Following are 22 T cell receptor beta chains from one sample sequenced in a study of blood T cell repertoires in COVID-19. TCRdb's table, derived via immunoSEQ multiplex PCR, lists solely in-frame clones and lacks some. This sample has about 400,000 clones, with roughly 90% found just once. The specimen was PBMCs or T cells enriched from blood (not recorded which). The receptors were sampled from a woman in her 30s who had recovered from COVID-19.

The chain couples TRBV9 to TRBJ2-5; 11 bases are shared with TRBD1. The CDR3 extends over 15 amino acids. V trimming: 0 bases; J trimming: 7 bases; junction bases outside the gene matches: 5. Looked up from germline, CDR1 is SGDLS and CDR2 is YYNGEE. The CDR3 here is CASSVVSGTGGTQYF. CDR3 nucleotides: TGTGCCAGCAGCGTAGTTAGCGGGACAGGGGGGACCCAGTACTTC.

This rearrangement joins TRBV27 to TRBJ2-1, with D possibly being TRBD1 (6 bases). Trimming shortened V by 4 bases and J by 15 bases, and 13 bases separated the two germline ends. CDR1 and CDR2 from the germline V gene are MNHEY and SMNVEV (reference sequence). The CDR3 extends over 11 amino acids. This CDR3 reads CASSSGTSSFF. In nucleotides, the CDR3 is TGTGCCAGCAGTTCCGGGACATCTTCGTTCTTC.

The chain combines TRBV27 with TRBJ2-7; 7 positions agree with TRBD1. This CDR3 contains 16 residues. Germline-derived CDR1 and CDR2 are MNHEY and SMNVEV (reference sequence). Losses at the gene ends were 6 bases for V and 2 bases for J; bases not matched to a gene: 13. For the CDR3, the DNA is TGTGCCAGCAGCAGAGGCCTGGACAGGTGGGCCTACGAGCAGTACTTC. Its protein product is CASSRGLDRWAYEQYF.

CDR3 residues: CASRSQFTGTQYF. The CDR3 bases are TGTGCCAGCAGGTCTCAGTTTACGGGGACCCAGTACTTC. The genes are TRBV28 and TRBJ2-5; D call uncertain. The V gene's germline CDR1 is MDHEN and CDR2 SYDVKM. The V end lost 6 bases, the J end lost 7 bases, and 15 bases lay between the germline ends. This CDR3 is built from 13 residues.

As for this clone: Since a much larger clone is just one base distant, this may be a read error. This CDR3 is also generated by other DNA sequences in the sample. This chain uses TRBV6-5 with TRBJ1-1; D remains ambiguous. The CDR3 contains 11 residues. Germline CDR1 and CDR2: MNHEY and SVGAGI. V dropped 5 bases and J dropped 3 bases, with 4 bases sitting between them. The CDR3 nucleotides read TGTGCCAGCAGTCGGTACACTGAAGCTTTCTTT. Translated, it gives CASSRYTEAFF.

The chain combines TRBV5-1 with TRBJ2-3; 10 bases match TRBD2. With 0 bases clipped from V and 5 bases from J, the junction kept 3 bases outside the gene matches. Germline V gene sequence: CDR1 SGHRS, CDR2 YFSETQ. This CDR3 contains 15 residues. The CDR3 sequence: CASSLESSGGDTQYF. As DNA, the CDR3 is TGCGCCAGCAGCTTGGAGTCTAGCGGGGGAGATACGCAGTATTTT. Looking up the rest from reference TRBV5-1 and TRBJ2-3 gives the full variable domain: KAGVTQTPRYLIKTRGQQVTLSCSPISGHRSVSWYQQTPGQGLQFLFEYFSETQRNKGNFPGRFSGRQFSNSRSEMNVSTLELGDSALYLCASSLESSGGDTQYFGPGTRLTVL.

The J gene is TRBJ2-7, the V gene TRBV19, with 7 bases lining up with TRBD1. Germline CDR1 and CDR2: LNHDA and SQIVND (reference sequence). CDR3 length: 14 residues. The V and J ends lost 5 bases and 9 bases, in that order; junction bases with no gene match: 13. The CDR3 region is CASSLRGNRGTQYF. The CDR3 region has the DNA TGTGCCAGTAGTCTACGAGGAAACAGGGGAACGCAGTACTTC. Full variable domain (rest looked up from reference TRBV19 and TRBJ2-7): DGGITQSPKYLFRKEGQNVTLSCEQNLNHDAMYWYRQDPGQGLRLIYYSQIVNDFQKGDIAEGYSVSREKKESFPLTVTSAQKNPTAFYLCASSLRGNRGTQYFGPGTRLTVT.

The chain links TRBV19 to TRBJ1-2; possibly TRBD1 for D (5 bases). Looked up from germline, CDR1 is LNHDA and CDR2 is SQIVND (reference sequence). The V end lost 8 bases, the J end lost 4 bases, and 17 bases lay between the germline ends. The CDR3 is 14 amino acids. DNA of the CDR3: TGTGCCAGTCTATTCCGAGACAGTGGCTATGGCTACACCTTC. Its translation is CASLFRDSGYGYTF.

The chain carries TRBV3-1 (or the pseudogene TRBV3-2) and TRBJ2-7, with 10 bases identical to TRBD1. V was pared by 2 bases and J by 1 base, with 2 bases of the junction left unmatched. The CDR3 is 15 amino acids. Per the germline V gene, CDR1 is LGHDT and CDR2 is YNNKEL (reference sequence). The CDR3 loop reads CASSQRDRGSYEQYF. Here the CDR3 DNA reads TGTGCCAGCAGCCAAAGGGACAGGGGATCCTACGAGCAGTACTTC.

This clone was observed a few times. The identical CDR3 is also encoded by other nucleotide sequences in the sample. The rearrangement links TRBV5-6 to TRBJ1-2; TRBD1 matches at 9 bases. The CDR3 extends over 13 amino acids. CDR1 and CDR2 (germline): SGHDT, YYEEEE. V lost 4 bases to trimming and J lost 4 bases; unmatched junction nucleotides: 2. The CDR3 loop is CASSPGQGYGYTF. The CDR3 DNA follows: TGTGCCAGCAGCCCGGGACAGGGCTATGGCTACACCTTC. The full variable domain, rest sourced from reference TRBV5-6 and TRBJ1-2, is DAGVTQSPTHLIKTRGQQVTLRCSPKSGHDTVSWYQQALGQGPQFIFQYYEEEERQRGNFPDRFSGHQFPNYSSELNVNALLLGDSALYLCASSPGQGYGYTFGSGTRLTVV.

The chain couples TRBV5-1 to TRBJ1-6, with TRBD1 identical over 10 bases. CDR3 length equals 14 residues. Germline assignment: CDR1 SGHRS and CDR2 YFSETQ. V trimming: 2 bases; J trimming: 8 bases; junction bases outside the gene matches: 1. The CDR3 region is CASSLGTGDSPLHF. CDR3 DNA: TGCGCCAGCAGCTTAGGGACAGGGGATTCACCCCTCCACTTT.

This chain uses TRBV7-9 with TRBJ1-4, with 8 bases matching TRBD1. The CDR3 has 15 residues. The V gene end was trimmed by 1 base and the J gene end by 3 bases; junction bases not matched to a gene: 1. The germline V gene has CDR1 SEHNR and CDR2 FQNEAQ (reference sequence). The CDR3 reads CASSLEGQANEKLFF. The CDR3 coding sequence is TGTGCCAGCAGCTTAGAGGGACAGGCTAATGAAAAACTGTTTTTT.

The J gene is TRBJ1-5, the V gene TRBV28; no reliable D call. The CDR3 length is 18 residues. Germline values: CDR1 MDHEN, CDR2 SYDVKM. Deletions cut 0 bases from V and 2 bases from J, with 17 bases between. The CDR3 protein is CASSLWRVVAGGNQPQHF. In nucleotides, the CDR3 is TGTGCCAGCAGTTTATGGCGTGTTGTGGCAGGCGGCAATCAGCCCCAGCATTTT.

The chain links TRBV5-1 to TRBJ2-5; 7 nucleotides line up with TRBD1. The length of the CDR3 is 14 residues. The ends lost 4 bases at V and 1 base at J; junction bases unmatched: 4. Germline loops: CDR1 SGHRS, CDR2 YFSETQ. CDR3 amino acids: CASSLGQAQETQYF. CDR3 coding DNA: TGCGCCAGCAGCCTCGGACAGGCCCAAGAGACCCAGTACTTC.

The gene calls are TRBV6-1 and TRBJ2-3; 9 nucleotides match TRBD1. The CDR3 has 15 residues. With 5 bases clipped from V and 4 bases from J, the junction kept 7 bases outside the gene matches. Germline-derived CDR1 and CDR2 are MNHNS and SASEGT. The CDR3 DNA reads as TGTGCCAGCAGTTCCCCGGGACAGGGAGCAGATACGCAGTATTTT. Protein sequence: CASSSPGQGADTQYF.

The chain links TRBV18 to TRBJ1-3; TRBD1 agrees at 8 bases. The germline CDR1 and CDR2 sequences are KGHSH and LQKENI. The CDR3 runs to 15 residues. The V and J ends lost 1 base and 7 bases, in that order; junction bases with no gene match: 6. The CDR3 loop reads CASSPLATGENTIYF. Written as DNA, the CDR3 is TGTGCCAGCTCACCACTAGCGACAGGGGAGAACACCATATATTTT.

The chain is built from TRBV24-1 and TRBJ2-1; possible D gene TRBD1, 5 bases. Germline V gene data show CDR1 as KGHDR and CDR2 as SFDVKD. V lost 4 bases and J 7 bases, leaving 13 bases between the germline ends. The CDR3 loop spans 14 amino acids. This CDR3 reads CATSDPESGNEQFF. CDR3 in DNA: TGTGCCACCAGTGACCCCGAATCAGGGAATGAGCAGTTCTTC.

J is TRBJ1-1 and V is TRBV9; D may be TRBD1 (6 bases). With 3 bases removed from V and 3 bases from J, the gap between germline ends came to 21 bases. Germline V gene sequence: CDR1 SGDLS, CDR2 YYNGEE. The CDR3 consists of 17 residues. In DNA form, the CDR3 reads TGTGCCAGCAGCGCGGTAATCCACAGGGATGTAGACACTGAAGCTTTCTTT. It translates to CASSAVIHRDVDTEAFF.

The chain recombines TRBV19 with TRBJ2-7; D might be TRBD1 (6 bases). The CDR3 is made up of 13 amino acids. CDR1 LNHDA and CDR2 SQIVND come from the germline V gene (reference sequence). V shed 4 bases and J shed 7 bases, with 14 bases lying between them. CDR3 sequence (DNA): TGTGCCAGTAGTAATTTGATCAGGGGAGAGCAGTACTTC. Protein sequence: CASSNLIRGEQYF.

The rearrangement joins TRBV27 to TRBJ2-7; the D is unclear. This CDR3 comprises 12 residues. V lost 5 bases, J lost 2 bases, and 7 bases lay in between. Germline V gives CDR1 MNHEY, CDR2 SMNVEV (reference sequence). CDR3 loop: CASSNTPYEQYF. The CDR3, as DNA: TGTGCCAGCAGTAATACTCCCTACGAGCAGTACTTC.

The chain employs TRBV19 and TRBJ1-5; D gene ambiguous. V was clipped by 5 bases and J by 7 bases, with 6 bases between them. The CDR3 loop spans 11 amino acids. CDR1 is LNHDA and CDR2 is SQIVND in the germline V gene (reference sequence). The CDR3 nucleotides are TGTGCCAGTAGTTCGGGACAGCCCCAGCATTTT. Protein product: CASSSGQPQHF.

This clone appeared a single time. The V call is TRBV28, the J call TRBJ1-1, with no clear D. Looked up from germline, CDR1 is MDHEN and CDR2 is SYDVKM. The CDR3 consists of 14 residues. Trimming took 5 bases from V and 5 from J, leaving 15 bases between them. CDR3 DNA sequence: TGTGCCAGCAGTCCTATCCGGCGGTATACTGAAGCTTTCTTT. Its translation: CASSPIRRYTEAFF.